A single sample gave rise to the 26 T cell receptor beta chains below, sequenced in a study of T cells after yellow fever vaccination. TCRdb reprocessed the 5' RACE reads with MiXCR, giving one entry per CDR3 protein. The table lists 620,000 or so distinct CDR3 sequences, 17% of them singletons. Material: PBMCs, obtained 5 days after the first yellow fever vaccination. The source of these receptors is a man between 18 and 35 years old who received the YFV17D yellow fever vaccine.

This clonotype occurred many times. The CDR3 reads CASSFLAGDNEQFF. CDR3 nucleotide sequence: TGCGCCAGCAGCTTCCTAGCGGGGGACAATGAGCAGTTCTTC. The chain is built from TRBV5-1 and TRBJ2-1, with 10 bases fitting TRBD2. The CDR3 has 14 amino acids. CDR1 is SGHRS and CDR2 is YFSETQ in the germline V gene. With 2 bases clipped from V and 5 bases from J, the junction kept 1 base outside the gene matches.

The chain combines TRBV19 with TRBJ2-1; TRBD2 aligns across 11 bases. CDR1 is LNHDA, CDR2 SQIVND, per germline (reference sequence). V dropped 5 bases and J dropped 9; count of bases not matched to a gene: 9. The CDR3 covers 15 residues. CDR3 nucleotides: TGTGCCAGTAGTTCGGTAGCGGGGGGGCTCGGTGAGCAGTTCTTC. This translates into CASSSVAGGLGEQFF.

There are a few counts of this clonotype. This chain joins TRBV7-2 and TRBJ1-5, with TRBD1 matching over 8 bases. The CDR3 extends over 16 amino acids. CDR1 SGHTA and CDR2 FQGNSA come from the germline V gene. V lost 4 bases and J lost 1; bases outside the gene matches: 6. CDR3 sequence: CASSSTAGGSNQPQHF. CDR3 coding DNA: TGTGCCAGCAGCTCCACCGCAGGGGGCAGCAATCAGCCCCAGCATTTT.

The CDR3 is CASSVTGGLQFF. CDR3 bases: TGTGCCAGCAGCGTGACCGGGGGGTTACAGTTCTTC. The chain combines TRBV7-2 with TRBJ2-1; TRBD2 matches 7 bases. The V and J ends lost 5 bases and 13 bases, in that order; junction bases with no gene match: 8. There are 12 residues in the CDR3. In germline, CDR1 is SGHTA, CDR2 FQGNSA.

The chain employs TRBV15 and TRBJ2-3; D remains ambiguous. This CDR3 comprises 16 residues. Trimming cost V 1 base and J 5 bases, with 16 bases left between them. CDR1 and CDR2 from the germline V gene are LNHNV and YYDKDF (reference sequence). The CDR3 spells CATSRGLAIAGDTQYF. CDR3 DNA sequence: TGTGCCACCAGCAGAGGTTTGGCTATTGCTGGAGATACGCAGTATTTT.

The chain combines TRBV23-1 with TRBJ2-7, with D perhaps matching TRBD1 (6 bases). TRBV23-1 is an ORF, and what it does is uncertain. The CDR3 extends over 14 amino acids. V was pared by 6 bases and J by 1 base, with 13 bases between. CDR3 amino acids: CASRSGHHSYEQYV. DNA of the CDR3: TGCGCCAGCAGATCGGGACATCATTCCTACGAGCAGTACGTC.

In this sample, this clonotype turned up a few times. The J gene is TRBJ2-7, the V gene TRBV4-2; D not resolved. Per the germline V gene, CDR1 is LGHNA and CDR2 is YNFKEQ. V was clipped by 0 bases and J by 0 bases, with 6 bases between them. The length of the CDR3 is 14 residues. CDR3 DNA sequence: TGTGCCAGCAGCCAAGATTATAGCTCCTACGAGCAGTACGTC. Translating it yields CASSQDYSSYEQYV.

A few counts support this clonotype. This sequence joins TRBV9 and TRBJ2-2; 11 bases match TRBD2. Germline CDR1 is SGDLS and CDR2 is YYNGEE. V shed 0 bases, J shed 4 bases, and the junction held 8 bases outside the gene matches. The CDR3 contains 18 residues. The DNA of the CDR3 is TGTGCCAGCAGCGTAGGTGGTAGCGGGGGGGCTGGCACCGGGGAGCTGTTTTTT. It translates to CASSVGGSGGAGTGELFF. The full variable domain, with the rest looked up from reference TRBV9 and TRBJ2-2, is DSGVTQTPKHLITATGQRVTLRCSPRSGDLSVYWYQQSLDQGLQFLIQYYNGEERAKGNILERFSAQQFPDLHSELNLSSLELGDSALYFCASSVGGSGGAGTGELFFGEGSRLTVL.

The genes are TRBV4-3 and TRBJ2-7; D uncertain. Germline CDR1 is LGHNA and CDR2 is YSLEER. This CDR3 contains 14 residues. The ends were cut back, 0 bases at V and 4 bases at J, with 10 bases in the middle. The CDR3 spells CASSQDLQPYEQYF. Here the CDR3 DNA reads TGCGCCAGCAGCCAAGATCTACAGCCATACGAGCAGTACTTC.

The gene calls are TRBV6-2 or TRBV6-3 and TRBJ1-2; TRBD1 is a possible D gene (5 bases). Deletions cut 4 bases from V and 8 bases from J, with 20 bases between. The germline gives CDR1 MNHEY, CDR2 SVGEGT. This CDR3 has 15 residues. The CDR3 spells CASSLIQVPAWGYTF. The DNA for the CDR3 is TGTGCCAGCAGTTTGATACAGGTCCCGGCCTGGGGCTACACCTTC.

This clonotype was recorded many times. The chain couples TRBV5-1 to TRBJ1-6; 10 bases match TRBD1. This CDR3 has 15 residues. With 4 bases clipped from V and 10 bases from J, the junction kept 8 bases outside the gene matches. Germline-derived CDR1 and CDR2 are SGHRS and YFSETQ. This CDR3 reads CASSLEGQGESPLHF. Here the CDR3 DNA reads TGCGCCAGCAGCCTTGAAGGACAGGGGGAATCACCCCTCCACTTT.

DNA of the CDR3: TGCGCCAGCAGCTTGGGACTAGCGGGGGGGACCTACAATGAGCAGTTCTTC. This gives the protein CASSLGLAGGTYNEQFF. This chain connects TRBV5-1 to TRBJ2-1; TRBD2 aligns across 14 bases. Germline CDR1 SGHRS, CDR2 YFSETQ. The CDR3 consists of 17 residues. Germline trimming cut 0 bases from V and 2 bases from J; bases unmatched to any gene: 1.

This clonotype was seen a handful of times. V gene TRBV6-2 or TRBV6-3 combines with J gene TRBJ2-7; D is perhaps TRBD1 or TRBD2 (5 bases each). With 3 bases removed from V and 5 bases from J, the gap between germline ends came to 17 bases. The CDR3 is made up of 15 amino acids. The germline CDR1 and CDR2 sequences are MNHEY and SVGEGT. CDR3 nucleotides: TGTGCCAGCAGTTATTGGGGACGGAGCCCTCACGAGCAGTACTTC. Its translation is CASSYWGRSPHEQYF.

The chain recombines TRBV7-9 with TRBJ2-1; D might be TRBD2 (5 bases). The V and J ends lost 5 bases and 0 bases respectively, with 11 bases between them. Germline V gene data show CDR1 as SEHNR and CDR2 as FQNEAQ (reference sequence). This CDR3 contains 15 residues. The chain's CDR3 is CASSQRGSSYNEQFF. CDR3 nucleotide sequence: TGTGCCAGCAGCCAACGGGGAAGCTCCTACAATGAGCAGTTCTTC. Combining the CDR3 with reference TRBV7-9 and TRBJ2-1 gives the whole variable domain DTGVSQNPRHKITKRGQNVTFRCDPISEHNRLYWYRQTLGQGPEFLTYFQNEAQLEKSRLLSDRFSAERPKGSFSTLEIQRTEQGDSAMYLCASSQRGSSYNEQFFGPGTRLTVL.

The V and J genes are TRBV6-1 and TRBJ1-1; 7 bases map to TRBD1. With 6 bases clipped from V and 3 bases from J, the junction kept 7 bases outside the gene matches. The CDR3 totals 14 residues. CDR1 and CDR2 from the germline V gene are MNHNS and SASEGT. CDR3 nucleotides: TGTGCCAGCAGCCAACAGACAGGGTACACTGAAGCTTTCTTT. Its protein product is CASSQQTGYTEAFF.

This clonotype was seen a handful of times. The V call is TRBV7-9, the J call TRBJ2-3; tentative D call: TRBD2 (5 bases). Germline V gives CDR1 SEHNR, CDR2 FQNEAQ (reference sequence). V lost 5 bases and J 2 bases, leaving 14 bases between the germline ends. The CDR3 is 15 amino acids. DNA for the CDR3: TGTGCCAGCAGCCCATGGACTCTCCTCACAGATACGCAGTATTTT. It codes for CASSPWTLLTDTQYF.

This CDR3 reads CAISESGRSSSYNSPLHF. The CDR3, as DNA: TGTGCCATCAGTGAGTCGGGCAGGTCAAGCTCCTATAATTCACCCCTCCACTTT. This chain uses TRBV10-3 with TRBJ1-6; no clear D gene. CDR1 is ENHRY, CDR2 SYGVKD, per germline. The V gene lost 0 bases and the J gene lost 0 bases, with 12 bases spanning the gap. The CDR3 length is 18 residues.

This clonotype was detected a few times. V is TRBV29-1 and J is TRBJ2-3; 8 bases are a match to TRBD2. J lost 4 bases, V lost 7 bases, and 7 bases had no gene match. The CDR3 runs 13 residues. CDR1 is SQVTM, CDR2 ANQGSEA, per germline. The DNA of the CDR3 is TGCAGCGCTCGCGGAGCGGGAGCAGATACGCAGTATTTT. Translating it yields CSARGAGADTQYF.

The genes are TRBV4-1 and TRBJ1-6; D gene unclear. The CDR3 is 12 amino acids. V dropped 3 bases and J dropped 7 bases, with 4 bases sitting between them. Germline V lookup: CDR1 MGHRA, CDR2 YSYEKL. The CDR3 bases are TGCGCCAGCAGCCATGCCAATTCACCCCTCCACTTT. It translates to CASSHANSPLHF.

Note on this clonotype: Germline is not matched at one junction end, which may reflect a read error. The chain links TRBV7-8 to TRBJ2-5; TRBD2 matches 7 bases. CDR1 and CDR2 (germline): SGHVS, FQNEAQ. CDR3 length: 12 residues. This chain's CDR3 is CATSGNQETQYF. Written as DNA, the CDR3 is TGTGCCACCAGCGGGAACCAAGAGACCCAGTACTTC.

The chain uses TRBV6-5 and TRBJ1-2, with TRBD1 matching 10 bases. V gave up 6 bases and J gave up 8 bases; unmatched junction bases: 6. The CDR3 is made up of 13 amino acids. CDR1 is MNHEY and CDR2 is SVGAGI in the germline V gene. CDR3 coding DNA: TGTGCCAGCAGCAGGGGACAGGGGTTAGGCTACACCTTC. Translated, it gives CASSRGQGLGYTF.

A few counts support this clonotype. The chain joins TRBV27 to TRBJ2-3; D gene uncertain. The germline V gene encodes CDR1 MNHEY and CDR2 SMNVEV (reference sequence). V lost 5 bases to trimming and J lost 3 bases, with 18 bases between them. The length of the CDR3 is 16 residues. The CDR3 region is CASSPRPGEATDTQYF. The CDR3 nucleotides are TGTGCCAGCAGTCCCCGCCCGGGCGAGGCGACAGATACGCAGTATTTT.

This clonotype was seen ten or more times. This chain joins TRBV18 and TRBJ1-6; maybe TRBD1 (5 bases). Trimming shortened V by 0 bases and J by 14 bases, and 11 bases separated the two germline ends. Per germline, CDR1 KGHSH and CDR2 LQKENI. The CDR3 has 13 amino acids. The CDR3 region is CASSPPGGSALHF. The CDR3 DNA sequence: TGTGCCAGCTCACCACCGGGGGGGTCGGCCCTCCACTTT.

The chain uses TRBV28 and TRBJ2-1, with D possibly TRBD1 on 6 matching bases. The CDR3 contains 15 residues. Germline assignment: CDR1 MDHEN and CDR2 SYDVKM. V was clipped by 5 bases and J by 4 bases, with 15 bases between them. The CDR3 DNA reads as TGTGCCAGCAGTCCTTCGCAGGGGTGGTACAATGAGCAGTTCTTC. Its protein product is CASSPSQGWYNEQFF.

The chain recombines TRBV28 with TRBJ2-3; 7 bases match TRBD1. The V gene end was trimmed by 6 bases and the J gene end by 4 bases; junction bases not matched to a gene: 10. The germline V gene has CDR1 MDHEN and CDR2 SYDVKM. The CDR3 consists of 15 residues. The DNA of the CDR3 is TGTGCCAGCAGCTTAGACAGGGCGTCCGCAGATACGCAGTATTTT. Its translation is CASSLDRASADTQYF.

This clonotype was seen at least ten times. The genes are TRBV27 and TRBJ2-1; no firm D call. The V gene lost 0 bases and the J gene lost 7 bases, with 10 bases spanning the gap. This CDR3 region has 14 residues. Germline assignment: CDR1 MNHEY and CDR2 SMNVEV (reference sequence). CDR3 DNA: TGTGCCAGCAGTTTATCCGCGGCCACGAATGAGCAGTTCTTC. Translating it yields CASSLSAATNEQFF.